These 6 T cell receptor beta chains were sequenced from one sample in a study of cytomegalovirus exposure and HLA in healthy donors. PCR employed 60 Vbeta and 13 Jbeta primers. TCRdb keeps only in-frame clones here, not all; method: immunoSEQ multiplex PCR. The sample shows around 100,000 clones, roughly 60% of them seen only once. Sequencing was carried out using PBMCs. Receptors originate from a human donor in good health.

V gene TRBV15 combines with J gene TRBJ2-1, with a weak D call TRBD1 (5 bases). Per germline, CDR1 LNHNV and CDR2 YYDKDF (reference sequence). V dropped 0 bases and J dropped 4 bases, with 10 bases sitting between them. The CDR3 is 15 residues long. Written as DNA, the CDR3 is TGTGCCACCAGCAGAGACAGGGCCCTTTACAATGAGCAGTTCTTC. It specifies CATSRDRALYNEQFF.

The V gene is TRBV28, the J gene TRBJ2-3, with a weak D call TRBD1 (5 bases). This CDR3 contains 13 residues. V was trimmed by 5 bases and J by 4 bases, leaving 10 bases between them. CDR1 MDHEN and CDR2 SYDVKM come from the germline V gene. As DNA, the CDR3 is TGTGCCAGCAGTGGGTGGGGCCCAGATACGCAGTATTTT. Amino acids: CASSGWGPDTQYF.

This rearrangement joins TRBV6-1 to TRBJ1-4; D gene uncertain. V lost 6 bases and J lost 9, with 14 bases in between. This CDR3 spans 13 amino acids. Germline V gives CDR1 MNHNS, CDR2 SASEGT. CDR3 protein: CASRQGLPKKLFF. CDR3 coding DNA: TGTGCCAGCAGACAAGGACTTCCTAAAAAACTGTTTTTT.

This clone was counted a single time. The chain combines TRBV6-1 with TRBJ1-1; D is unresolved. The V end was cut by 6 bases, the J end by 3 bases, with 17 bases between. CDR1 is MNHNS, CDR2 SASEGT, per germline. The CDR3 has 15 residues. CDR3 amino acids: CASRDKINGHTEAFF. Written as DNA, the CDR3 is TGTGCCAGCAGAGACAAAATTAACGGTCACACTGAAGCTTTCTTT.

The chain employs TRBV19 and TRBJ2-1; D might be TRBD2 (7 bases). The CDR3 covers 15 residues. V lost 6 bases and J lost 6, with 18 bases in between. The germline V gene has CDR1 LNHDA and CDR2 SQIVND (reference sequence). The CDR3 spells CASSTLGGLPNEQFF. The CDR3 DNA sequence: TGTGCCAGTAGCACCCTCGGGGGGCTTCCCAATGAGCAGTTCTTC.

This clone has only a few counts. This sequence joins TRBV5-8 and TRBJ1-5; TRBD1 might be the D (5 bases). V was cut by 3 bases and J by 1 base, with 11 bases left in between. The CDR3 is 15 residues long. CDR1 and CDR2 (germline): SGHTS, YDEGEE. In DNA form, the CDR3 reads TGTGCCAGCAGCTGGGGACTTAACAGCAATCAGCCCCAGCATTTT. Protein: CASSWGLNSNQPQHF. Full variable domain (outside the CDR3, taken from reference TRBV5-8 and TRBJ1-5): EAGVTQSPTHLIKTRGQQATLRCSPISGHTSVYWYQQALGLGLQFLLWYDEGEERNRGNFPPRFSGRQFPNYSSELNVNALELEDSALYLCASSWGLNSNQPQHFGDGTRLSIL.